The source of this T cell receptor (beta chain) is a study of T cell repertoires in cytomegalovirus infection. On this clonotype: Its antigen is still unknown.

Trimming cost V 0 bases and J 3 bases, with 7 bases left between them. CDR3 length: 14 residues. Germline V gene lookup returns CDR1 SGHVS and CDR2 FQNEAQ. Study-level findings and limits: HLA-C-restricted CMV clonotypes gave the most frequent clonotype in two of eight donors.

From the reads, TCRdb called clonotypes with MiXCR, one entry per CDR3 protein. The table includes approximately 170,000 distinct CDR3 sequences, approximately 17% detected once. J is TRBJ2-3 and V is TRBV7-8, with a possible D match to TRBD2 (5 bases). The clonotype comes from a human donor in good health (CMV status not recorded). Some clones in this sample may be carry-over from other donors' samples. Sequences were obtained from CD8+ T cells from PBMCs. The chain's CDR3 is CASSLAQRTDTQYF. The CDR3 nucleotides read TGTGCCAGCAGCTTAGCCCAGCGGACAGATACGCAGTATTTT. The complete variable domain, with remaining parts taken from reference TRBV7-8 and TRBJ2-3, reads GAGVSQSPRYKVAKRGQDVALRCDPISGHVSLFWYQQALGQGPEFLTYFQNEAQLDKSGLPSDRFFAERPEGSVSTLKIQRTQQEDSAVYLCASSLAQRTDTQYFGPGTRLTVL.